A selection of T cell receptor beta chains follows, all from one sample in a study of regulatory T cells in long-lasting Graves disease. TCRdb re-derived calls from the multiplex PCR reads in MiXCR, one entry per CDR3 protein. Seen here are approximately 350,000 distinct CDR3 sequences, 23% observed once, and the top ten hold 25% to 30%. The material was peripheral blood mononuclear cells (PBMCs), obtained when the disease was refractory, from a patient treated with antithyroid drugs. The receptor source for this set is a woman between 40 and 50 years old with Graves disease. The conserved cysteine and the conserved F or W are not part of the CDR3 here. The order of the fields is clone size, V gene, J gene, CDR3 protein. Size values are once, few and many counts, or a class for expanded clones, and some rows have none.

many,TRBV3-1,TRBJ2-5,ASTLALGVQETQY
NA,TRBV5-1,TRBJ2-5,ASSSRSGTNQETQY
NA,TRBV20-1,TRBJ2-3,SARRGATDPDTQY
NA,TRBV7-3,TRBJ2-1,ASSLSPGLRNEQF
NA,TRBV13,TRBJ1-3,ASSHWTENTIY
few,TRBV28,TRBJ2-1,ASSFWRESENEQF
few,TRBV20-1,TRBJ2-3,SARLAGRTDTQY
many,TRBV11-2,TRBJ2-2,ASSLDRTGELF
NA,TRBV11-2,TRBJ1-4,ASSRSYRATNEELF
many,TRBV12-3/TRBV12-4,TRBJ2-7,ASRVAGGPNEQY
many,TRBV2,TRBJ2-7,ASRGLAGSYEQY
NA,TRBV28,TRBJ2-2,ASSSDTSGANTGELF
NA,TRBV7-3,TRBJ2-3,ASSVVHTDTQY
few,TRBV7-2,TRBJ2-7,ASSFYSSYEQY
NA,TRBV28,TRBJ1-2,ASSFLWRGRVEYGYT
once,TRBV6-5,TRBJ1-2,ASSYPSDRLSNYGYT
many,TRBV28,TRBJ2-7,ASRETGSSYEQY
many,TRBV6-1,TRBJ2-2,ASSVSTGELF
NA,TRBV7-3,TRBJ1-5,ASRPYDQPQH
once,TRBV5-4,TRBJ2-7,ASSLASGSHEQY
few,TRBV28,TRBJ1-1,ASRITGGTEAF
few,TRBV2,TRBJ2-1,ASIPPRAPIHEQF
NA,TRBV14,TRBJ2-6,ASSPRGLGANVLT
NA,TRBV30,TRBJ1-5,AWGWGDNQPQH
NA,TRBV20-1,TRBJ1-5,SATRQGNQPQH
NA,TRBV4-1,TRBJ2-5,ASSQGLTGGGTQY
many,TRBV2,TRBJ1-5,ASMMDRGRVGNQPQH
few,TRBV11-2,TRBJ2-7,ASSISGLSYEQY
NA,TRBV5-1,TRBJ1-6,ASSSTGDWNSPLH
NA,TRBV20-1,TRBJ2-2,SARTGLAGSGELF
many,TRBV6-1,TRBJ2-7,ASSEDFGGTSDEQY
NA,TRBV15,TRBJ2-7,ATSRGPPTDRGGSEQY
many,TRBV11-2,TRBJ2-7,ASSRGLRRSYEQY
few,TRBV30,TRBJ1-3,AWSTGGRNTIY
NA,TRBV20-1,TRBJ2-2,SVYPRGPRDTGELF
many,TRBV28,TRBJ1-5,ASSVPHGNQPQH
many,TRBV5-1,TRBJ2-1,ASSLREAKDEQF
NA,TRBV28,TRBJ2-6,TSRPPPGGGANVLT
many,TRBV6-2/TRBV6-3,TRBJ1-5,ASGGLRRASNQPQH
NA,TRBV5-4,TRBJ2-7,ASSLGYSLDGSNEQY
few,TRBV30,TRBJ1-4,AWSEGTTNEKLF
few,TRBV7-9,TRBJ2-2,ASSPRRGGTGELF
many,TRBV6-1,TRBJ2-5,ASFPEVGRHPGEETQY
NA,TRBV18,TRBJ1-2,ASSPPQSFSSNYGYT
many,TRBV12-3/TRBV12-4,TRBJ1-6,ASSLGSSTPLH